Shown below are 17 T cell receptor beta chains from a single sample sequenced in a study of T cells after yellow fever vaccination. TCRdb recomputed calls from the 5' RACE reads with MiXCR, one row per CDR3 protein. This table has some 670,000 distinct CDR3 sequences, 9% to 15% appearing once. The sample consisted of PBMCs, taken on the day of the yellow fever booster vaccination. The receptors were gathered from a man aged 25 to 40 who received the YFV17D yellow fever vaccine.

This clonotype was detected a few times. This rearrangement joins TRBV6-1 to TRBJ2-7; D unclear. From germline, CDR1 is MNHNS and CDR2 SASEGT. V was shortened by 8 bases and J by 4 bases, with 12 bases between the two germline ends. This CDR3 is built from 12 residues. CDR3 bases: TGTGCCAGCGGCTTCCGAGCTTACGAGCAGTACTTC. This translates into CASGFRAYEQYF.

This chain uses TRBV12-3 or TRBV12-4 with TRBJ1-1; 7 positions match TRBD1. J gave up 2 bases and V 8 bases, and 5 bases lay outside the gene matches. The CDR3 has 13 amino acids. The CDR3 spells CASSGQSNTEAFF. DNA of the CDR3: TGTGCCAGCTCGGGACAGAGTAACACTGAAGCTTTCTTT.

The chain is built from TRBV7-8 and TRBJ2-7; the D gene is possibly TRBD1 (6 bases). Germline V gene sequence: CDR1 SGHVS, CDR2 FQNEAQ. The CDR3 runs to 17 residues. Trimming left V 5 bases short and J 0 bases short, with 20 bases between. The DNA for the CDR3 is TGTGCCAGCAGCGACAATCCCTCCGGGACAAACTCCTACGAGCAGTACTTC. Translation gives CASSDNPSGTNSYEQYF.

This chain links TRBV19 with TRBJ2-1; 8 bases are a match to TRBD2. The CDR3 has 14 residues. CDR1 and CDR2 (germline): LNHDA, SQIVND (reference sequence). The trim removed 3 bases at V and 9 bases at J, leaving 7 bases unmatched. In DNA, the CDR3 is TGTGCCAGTAGTATGTCGGGAGGGCCGGGTGAGCAGTTCTTC. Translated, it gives CASSMSGGPGEQFF.

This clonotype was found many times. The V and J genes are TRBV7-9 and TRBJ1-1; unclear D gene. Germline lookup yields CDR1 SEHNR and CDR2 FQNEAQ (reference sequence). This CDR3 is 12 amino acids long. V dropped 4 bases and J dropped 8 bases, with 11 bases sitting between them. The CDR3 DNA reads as TGTGCCAGCAGCTCCGTGGGCTTAGAAGCTTTCTTT. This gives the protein CASSSVGLEAFF.

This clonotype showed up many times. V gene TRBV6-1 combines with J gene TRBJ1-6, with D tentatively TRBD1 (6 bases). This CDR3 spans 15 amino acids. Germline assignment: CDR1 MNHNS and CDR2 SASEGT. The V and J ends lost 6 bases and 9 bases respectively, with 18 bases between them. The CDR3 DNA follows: TGTGCCAGCAGCCTTTCCGGGACATCGGGTTCACCCCTCCACTTT. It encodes CASSLSGTSGSPLHF.

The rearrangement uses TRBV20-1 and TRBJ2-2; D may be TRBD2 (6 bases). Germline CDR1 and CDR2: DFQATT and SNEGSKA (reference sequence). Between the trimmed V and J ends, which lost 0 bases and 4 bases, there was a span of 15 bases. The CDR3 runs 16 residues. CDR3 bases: TGCAGTGCTAGAGATCTTCGGGAGTGGAGCACCGGGGAGCTGTTTTTT. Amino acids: CSARDLREWSTGELFF.

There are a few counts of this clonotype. The CDR3 here is CASSFPSGRNEQFF. CDR3 nucleotide sequence: TGTGCCAGCAGCTTTCCTAGCGGGAGGAATGAGCAGTTCTTC. The chain employs TRBV7-9 and TRBJ2-1; 11 positions agree with TRBD2. CDR1 is SEHNR and CDR2 is FQNEAQ in the germline V gene (reference sequence). The CDR3 runs 14 residues. V gave up 3 bases and J gave up 7 bases; unmatched junction bases: 2.

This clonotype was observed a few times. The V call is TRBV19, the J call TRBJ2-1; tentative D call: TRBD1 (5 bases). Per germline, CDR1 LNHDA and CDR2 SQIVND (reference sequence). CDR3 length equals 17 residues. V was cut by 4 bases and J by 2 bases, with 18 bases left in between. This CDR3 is CASSRGRNSAPYNEQFF. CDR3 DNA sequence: TGTGCCAGTAGTAGGGGCCGGAACAGCGCTCCCTACAATGAGCAGTTCTTC. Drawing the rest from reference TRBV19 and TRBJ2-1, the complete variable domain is DGGITQSPKYLFRKEGQNVTLSCEQNLNHDAMYWYRQDPGQGLRLIYYSQIVNDFQKGDIAEGYSVSREKKESFPLTVTSAQKNPTAFYLCASSRGRNSAPYNEQFFGPGTRLTVL.

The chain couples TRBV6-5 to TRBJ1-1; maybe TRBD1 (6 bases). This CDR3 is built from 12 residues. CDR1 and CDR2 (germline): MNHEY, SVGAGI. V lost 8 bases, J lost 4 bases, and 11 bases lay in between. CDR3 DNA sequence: TGTGCCAGCCGAGAGGGGGGCACTGAAGCTTTCTTT. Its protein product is CASREGGTEAFF.

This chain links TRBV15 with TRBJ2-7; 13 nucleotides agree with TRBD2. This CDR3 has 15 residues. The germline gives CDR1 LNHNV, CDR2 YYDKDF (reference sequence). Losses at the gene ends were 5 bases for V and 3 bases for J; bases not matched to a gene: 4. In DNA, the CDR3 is TGTGCCACCAGCTCAAGGACTAGCGGGAGCTACGAGCAGTACTTC. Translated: CATSSRTSGSYEQYF.

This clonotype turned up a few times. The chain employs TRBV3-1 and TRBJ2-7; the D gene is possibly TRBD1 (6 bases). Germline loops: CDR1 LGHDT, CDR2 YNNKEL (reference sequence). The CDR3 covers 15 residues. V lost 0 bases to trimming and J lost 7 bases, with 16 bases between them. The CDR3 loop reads CASSQDPNRVGEQYF. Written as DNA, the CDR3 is TGTGCCAGCAGCCAAGATCCGAACAGGGTGGGTGAGCAGTACTTC.

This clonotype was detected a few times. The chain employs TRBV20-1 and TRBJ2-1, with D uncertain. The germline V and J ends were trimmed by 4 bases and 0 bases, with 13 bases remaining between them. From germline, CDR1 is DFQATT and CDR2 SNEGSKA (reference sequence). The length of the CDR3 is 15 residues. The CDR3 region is CSAIGIVSSYNEQFF. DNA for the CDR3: TGCAGTGCTATTGGGATAGTGAGCTCCTACAATGAGCAGTTCTTC.

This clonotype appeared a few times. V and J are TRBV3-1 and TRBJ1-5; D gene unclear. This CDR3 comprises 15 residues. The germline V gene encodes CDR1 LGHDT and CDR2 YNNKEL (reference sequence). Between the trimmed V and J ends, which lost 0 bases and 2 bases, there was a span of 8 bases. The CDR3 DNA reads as TGTGCCAGCAGCCAAGATACGGATGGCAATCAGCCCCAGCATTTT. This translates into CASSQDTDGNQPQHF.

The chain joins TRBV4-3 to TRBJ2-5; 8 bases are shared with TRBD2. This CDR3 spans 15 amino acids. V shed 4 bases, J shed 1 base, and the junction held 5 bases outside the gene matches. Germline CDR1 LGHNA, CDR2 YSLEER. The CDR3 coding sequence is TGCGCCAGCAGCCCACTGAGCGGGAGCCAAGAGACCCAGTACTTC. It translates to CASSPLSGSQETQYF.

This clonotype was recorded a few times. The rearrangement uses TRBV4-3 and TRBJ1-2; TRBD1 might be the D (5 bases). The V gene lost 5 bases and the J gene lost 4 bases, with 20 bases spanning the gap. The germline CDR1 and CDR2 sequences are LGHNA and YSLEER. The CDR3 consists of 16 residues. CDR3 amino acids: CASSSIMRDGRYGYTF. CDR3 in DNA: TGCGCCAGCAGCTCAATTATGCGGGACGGACGCTATGGCTACACCTTC.

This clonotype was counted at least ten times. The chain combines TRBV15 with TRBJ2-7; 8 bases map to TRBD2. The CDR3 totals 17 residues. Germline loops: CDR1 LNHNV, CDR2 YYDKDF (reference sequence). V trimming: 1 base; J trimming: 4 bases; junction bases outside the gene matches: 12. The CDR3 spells CATSRGWEREFVYEQYF. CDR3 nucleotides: TGTGCCACCAGCAGAGGATGGGAGCGGGAGTTCGTGTACGAGCAGTACTTC.